Listed here are 3 T cell receptor beta chains from one sample, sequenced in a study of blood T cell repertoires in COVID-19. Assay: immunoSEQ multiplex PCR; the TCRdb copy retains only in-frame clones and omits some. This table has 200,000 to 300,000 clones, 82% appearing once. What was sequenced was peripheral blood. The receptors shown here come from a woman of 80 years or more with acute or convalescent COVID-19.

This clone was detected only a few times. This rearrangement joins TRBV11-2 to TRBJ2-1; possibly TRBD1 for D (6 bases). The V and J ends lost 5 bases and 0 bases respectively, with 14 bases between them. CDR3 length: 16 amino acids. Germline CDR1 and CDR2: SGHAT and FQNNGV. The chain's CDR3 is CASSPKETGSYNEQFF. The CDR3 coding sequence is TGTGCCAGCAGCCCGAAAGAGACAGGCTCCTACAATGAGCAGTTCTTC.

This clone was seen once. The chain joins TRBV18 to TRBJ1-3; 8 bases map to TRBD1. J was trimmed by 2 bases and V by 5 bases; bases with no gene match: 2. CDR3 length: 14 amino acids. Germline CDR1 and CDR2: KGHSH and LQKENI. Here the CDR3 reads CASSADRAGNTIYF. The CDR3 nucleotides read TGTGCCAGCTCAGCGGACAGGGCTGGAAACACCATATATTTT. Complete variable domain (other parts from reference TRBV18 and TRBJ1-3): NAGVMQNPRHLVRRRGQEARLRCSPMKGHSHVYWYRQLPEEGLKFMVYLQKENIIDESGMPKERFSAEFPKEGPSILRIQQVVRGDSAAYFCASSADRAGNTIYFGEGSWLTVV.

The rearrangement uses TRBV20-1 and TRBJ1-2; possible D gene TRBD1, 6 bases. V gave up 3 bases and J gave up 3 bases, with 17 bases separating them. Looked up from germline, CDR1 is DFQATT and CDR2 is SNEGSKA (reference sequence). The CDR3 sequence is 15 residues long. The chain's CDR3 is CSASGQAQGDYGYTF. CDR3 sequence (DNA): TGCAGTGCTAGTGGCCAGGCACAGGGCGACTATGGCTACACCTTC.